Below are 18 T cell receptor beta chains sequenced from a single sample in a study of blood T cell repertoires in COVID-19. Produced via immunoSEQ multiplex PCR; TCRdb's table is partial and in-frame only. The sample records around 54,000 clones, about 72% being singletons. Sequenced sample: PBMCs or T cells enriched from blood (not recorded which). The receptors were sampled from a woman between 50 and 59 years old with acute COVID-19.

The chain links TRBV9 to TRBJ1-4; D remains unclear. Between the trimmed V and J ends, which lost 7 bases and 5 bases, there was a span of 15 bases. CDR3 length: 14 residues. Germline V gene lookup returns CDR1 SGDLS and CDR2 YYNGEE. The CDR3 nucleotides read TGTGCCAGCTCTTCCGGGGTCCAAAATGAAAAACTGTTTTTT. Translated, it gives CASSSGVQNEKLFF.

V gene TRBV9 combines with J gene TRBJ1-2, with D unclear. Germline lookup yields CDR1 SGDLS and CDR2 YYNGEE. This CDR3 contains 13 residues. V dropped 3 bases and J dropped 0 bases, with 6 bases sitting between them. The CDR3 coding sequence is TGTGCCAGCAGCGACAGAGCTAACTATGGCTACACCTTC. This gives the protein CASSDRANYGYTF.

V is TRBV27 and J is TRBJ2-1; 8 bases fit TRBD2. The CDR3 sequence is 16 residues long. Germline CDR1 and CDR2: MNHEY and SMNVEV (reference sequence). Trimming took 7 bases from V and 2 from J; bases not matched to a gene: 10. DNA of the CDR3: TGTGCCAGCACCTCGCGGGGGGCCCTGACCTACAATGAGCAGTTCTTC. This translates into CASTSRGALTYNEQFF.

As concerns this clone: One end of the junction does not line up with germline, which may come from a read error. The rearrangement uses TRBV24-1 and TRBJ2-7; weak D call: TRBD2 (6 bases). The CDR3 runs to 12 residues. Germline V gene sequence: CDR1 KGHDR, CDR2 SFDVKD. CDR3 protein: CATSEASEGVDF. CDR3 sequence (DNA): TGTGCCACCAGTGAGGCCTCGGAGGGAGTAGACTTC.

This clone has only one observation. The V gene is TRBV21-1, the J gene TRBJ1-5; TRBD1 reflects the table's D call only, with no check against the DNA. TRBV21-1 is termed a pseudogene. This CDR3 comprises 15 residues. The CDR3 region is CASTQPPQICQPQHF. The DNA for the CDR3 is TGTGCCAGCACCCAACCGCCCCAGATCTGTCAGCCCCAGCATTTT.

This sequence joins TRBV10-3 and TRBJ1-1; D uncertain. This CDR3 is built from 15 residues. V was cut by 10 bases and J by 1 base, with 19 bases left in between. Germline CDR1 is ENHRY and CDR2 is SYGVKD. The CDR3, as DNA: TGTGCCACCGACGACATGCTGGGCGAGAACACTGAAGCTTTCTTT. Protein product: CATDDMLGENTEAFF.

This chain joins TRBV5-1 and TRBJ2-4; 10 positions agree with TRBD2. The CDR3 runs 20 residues. The V gene's germline CDR1 is SGHRS and CDR2 YFSETQ. Trimming cost V 0 bases and J 1 base; bases outside gene matches: 13. DNA for the CDR3: TGCGCCAGCAGCTTGGGGGCTAGCGGGGGATCCCGGTTTGCCAAAAACATTCAGTACTTC. The encoded protein is CASSLGASGGSRFAKNIQYF.

The J gene is TRBJ1-5, the V gene TRBV29-1; 8 bases fit TRBD1. The CDR3 totals 13 residues. V lost 6 bases, J lost 3 bases, and 4 bases stayed unmatched. Germline V lookup: CDR1 SQVTM, CDR2 ANQGSEA. The CDR3 loop reads CSVRQGPNQPQHF. The CDR3 DNA follows: TGCAGCGTCCGACAGGGGCCCAATCAGCCCCAGCATTTT.

The chain couples TRBV25-1 to TRBJ1-2, with D possibly matching TRBD1 (5 bases). This CDR3 is 15 amino acids long. CDR1 MGHDK and CDR2 SYGVNS come from the germline V gene. The V and J ends lost 1 base and 4 bases respectively, with 13 bases between them. CDR3 DNA sequence: TGTGCCAGCAGTGAATCGGGGGGTGTTGGCTATGGCTACACCTTC. Amino acid sequence: CASSESGGVGYGYTF.

The chain employs TRBV5-1 and TRBJ2-3, with D maybe TRBD2 (5 bases). V lost 4 bases and J 2 bases, leaving 17 bases between the germline ends. CDR1 is SGHRS, CDR2 YFSETQ, per germline. The CDR3 contains 16 residues. CDR3 residues: CASSRPGSSSTDTQYF. CDR3 in DNA: TGCGCCAGCAGCAGGCCGGGGTCTTCATCCACAGATACGCAGTATTTT. Full variable domain (remainder filled in from reference TRBV5-1 and TRBJ2-3): KAGVTQTPRYLIKTRGQQVTLSCSPISGHRSVSWYQQTPGQGLQFLFEYFSETQRNKGNFPGRFSGRQFSNSRSEMNVSTLELGDSALYLCASSRPGSSSTDTQYFGPGTRLTVL.

The rearrangement uses TRBV10-2 and TRBJ2-1, with 10 bases fitting TRBD2. This CDR3 has 17 amino acids. Trimming removed 3 bases from V and 1 base from J; junction bases left unmatched: 6. Germline-derived CDR1 and CDR2 are WSHSY and SAAADI. Here the CDR3 reads CASSEAGGGFSYNEQFF. The CDR3, as DNA: TGCGCCAGCAGTGAAGCGGGGGGGGGATTTTCCTACAATGAGCAGTTCTTC.

The chain joins TRBV10-2 to TRBJ1-1; D is uncertain. Germline CDR1 is WSHSY and CDR2 is SAAADI. The ends were cut back, 0 bases at V and 3 bases at J, with 8 bases in the middle. This CDR3 has 14 amino acids. The CDR3 sequence is CASSESTGDTEAFF. The CDR3 coding sequence is TGCGCCAGCAGTGAGTCGACGGGTGACACTGAAGCTTTCTTT.

This clone was seen a single time. The chain has TRBV30 and TRBJ2-3; 7 nucleotides align to TRBD2. The CDR3 consists of 12 residues. Germline V gene lookup returns CDR1 GTSNPN and CDR2 SVGIG (reference sequence). The junction had 7 bases not matched to a gene; V was cut back by 7 bases and J by 6 bases. CDR3: CAYSPGGDTQYF. The CDR3 nucleotides read TGTGCCTATTCACCCGGGGGGGATACGCAGTATTTT.

The chain couples TRBV4-2 to TRBJ2-5; D perhaps matches TRBD2 (7 bases). Trimming took 0 bases from V and 1 from J, leaving 9 bases between them. Germline-derived CDR1 and CDR2 are LGHNA and YNFKEQ. CDR3 length: 15 amino acids. CDR3 nucleotide sequence: TGTGCCAGCAGCCAAGACGCGGGGGCCCAAGAGACCCAGTACTTC. Its translation is CASSQDAGAQETQYF.

This chain joins TRBV6-1 and TRBJ2-1; tentatively, D is TRBD1 (5 bases). V was cut by 0 bases and J by 4 bases, with 10 bases left in between. This CDR3 has 15 residues. Germline CDR1 is MNHNS and CDR2 is SASEGT. The CDR3 region has the DNA TGTGCCAGCAGTGAAGCGCTACCAGGGTACAATGAGCAGTTCTTC. As protein: CASSEALPGYNEQFF.

The genes are TRBV6-6 and TRBJ1-2; D may be TRBD1 (5 bases). Trimming left V 2 bases short and J 4 bases short, with 17 bases between. The CDR3 has 16 amino acids. CDR1 MNHNY and CDR2 SVGAGI come from the germline V gene (reference sequence). As DNA, the CDR3 is TGTGCCAGCAGTTACAGGGCGGGGGGAGAAATCTATGGCTACACCTTC. It codes for CASSYRAGGEIYGYTF.

The V and J genes are TRBV7-6 and TRBJ1-3; D unclear. Germline V lookup: CDR1 SGHVS, CDR2 FNYEAQ. The V end lost 4 bases, the J end lost 3 bases, and 13 bases lay between the germline ends. The CDR3 extends over 15 amino acids. CDR3 residues: CASSSVGSLGNTIYF. The CDR3 nucleotides are TGTGCCAGCAGCTCAGTCGGGTCTCTTGGAAACACCATATATTTT.

This clone was detected a few times. The J gene is TRBJ1-5, the V gene TRBV12-3 or TRBV12-4, with D perhaps matching TRBD1 (5 bases). The V end lost 5 bases, the J end lost 6 bases, and 11 bases lay between the germline ends. The CDR3 is made up of 13 amino acids. The CDR3 sequence: CASSPGWGQPQHF. The CDR3 nucleotides read TGTGCCAGCAGTCCAGGGTGGGGTCAGCCCCAGCATTTT.